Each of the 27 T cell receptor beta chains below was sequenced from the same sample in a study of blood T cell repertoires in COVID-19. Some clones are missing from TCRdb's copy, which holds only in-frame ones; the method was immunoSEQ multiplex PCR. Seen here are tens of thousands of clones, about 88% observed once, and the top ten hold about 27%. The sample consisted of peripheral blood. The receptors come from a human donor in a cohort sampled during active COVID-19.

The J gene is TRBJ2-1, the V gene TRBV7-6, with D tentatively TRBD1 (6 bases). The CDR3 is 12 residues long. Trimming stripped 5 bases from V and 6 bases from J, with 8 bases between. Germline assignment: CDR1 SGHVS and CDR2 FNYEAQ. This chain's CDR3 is CASSLTGNEQFF. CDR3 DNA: TGTGCCAGCAGCCTGACAGGCAATGAGCAGTTCTTC.

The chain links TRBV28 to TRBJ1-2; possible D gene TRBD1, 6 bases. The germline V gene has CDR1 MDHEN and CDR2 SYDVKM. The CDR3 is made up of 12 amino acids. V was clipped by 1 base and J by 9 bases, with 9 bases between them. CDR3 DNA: TGTGCCAGCAGTTTATCAGGGGTTAGCTACACCTTC. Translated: CASSLSGVSYTF.

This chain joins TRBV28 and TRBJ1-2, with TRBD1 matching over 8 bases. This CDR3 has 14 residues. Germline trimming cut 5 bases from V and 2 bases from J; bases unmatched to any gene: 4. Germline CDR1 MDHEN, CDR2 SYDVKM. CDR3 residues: CASSGRTGNYGYTF. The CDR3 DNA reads TGTGCCAGCAGTGGACGGACAGGGAACTATGGCTACACCTTC.

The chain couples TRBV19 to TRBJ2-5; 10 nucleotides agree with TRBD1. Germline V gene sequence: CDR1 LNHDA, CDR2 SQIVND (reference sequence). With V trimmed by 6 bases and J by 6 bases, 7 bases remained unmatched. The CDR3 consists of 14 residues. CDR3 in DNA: TGTGCCAGTAGCCCCCGGGACAGGGGTCAGACCCAGTACTTC. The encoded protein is CASSPRDRGQTQYF.

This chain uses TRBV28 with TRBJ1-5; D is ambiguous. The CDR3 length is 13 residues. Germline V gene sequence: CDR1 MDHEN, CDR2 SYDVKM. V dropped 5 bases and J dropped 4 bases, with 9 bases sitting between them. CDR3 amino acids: CASSIQTNQPQHF. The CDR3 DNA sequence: TGTGCCAGCAGTATTCAGACAAATCAGCCCCAGCATTTT.

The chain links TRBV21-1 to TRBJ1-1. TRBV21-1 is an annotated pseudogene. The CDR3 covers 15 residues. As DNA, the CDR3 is TGTGCCAGCAGCAAAGGAGGCGTTGGGAACACTGAAGCTTTCTTT. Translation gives CASSKGGVGNTEAFF.

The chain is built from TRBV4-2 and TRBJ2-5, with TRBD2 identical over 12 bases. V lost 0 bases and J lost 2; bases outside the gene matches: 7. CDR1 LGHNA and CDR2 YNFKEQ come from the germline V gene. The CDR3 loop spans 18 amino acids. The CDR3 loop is CASSQDSLAGGRQETQYF. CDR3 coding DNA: TGTGCCAGCAGCCAAGATAGCCTAGCGGGGGGGCGGCAAGAGACCCAGTACTTC.

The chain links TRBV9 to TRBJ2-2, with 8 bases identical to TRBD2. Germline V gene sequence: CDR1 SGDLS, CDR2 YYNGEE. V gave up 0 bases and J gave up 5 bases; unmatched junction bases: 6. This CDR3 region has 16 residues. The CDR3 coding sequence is TGTGCCAGCAGCGTAGATCGGGGGGGCCGGACCGGGGAGCTGTTTTTT. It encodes CASSVDRGGRTGELFF.

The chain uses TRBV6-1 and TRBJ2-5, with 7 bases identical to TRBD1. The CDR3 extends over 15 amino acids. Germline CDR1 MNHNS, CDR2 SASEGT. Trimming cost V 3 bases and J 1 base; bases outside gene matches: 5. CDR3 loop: CASSDGQAFQETQYF. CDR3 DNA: TGTGCCAGCAGTGATGGACAGGCGTTCCAAGAGACCCAGTACTTC.

CDR3 in amino acids: CASSDLPLEQFF. CDR3 coding DNA: TGTGCCAGCAGTGACCTCCCCCTGGAGCAGTTCTTC. V gene TRBV6-1 combines with J gene TRBJ2-1, with no clear D. V shed 3 bases and J shed 10 bases, with 10 bases lying between them. CDR1 is MNHNS and CDR2 is SASEGT in the germline V gene. CDR3 length equals 12 residues.

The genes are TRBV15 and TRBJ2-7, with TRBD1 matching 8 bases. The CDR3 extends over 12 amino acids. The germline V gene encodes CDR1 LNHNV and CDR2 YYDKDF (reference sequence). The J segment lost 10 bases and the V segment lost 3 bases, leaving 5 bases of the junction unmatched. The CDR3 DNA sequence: TGTGCCACCAGCAGTGGGACAGGAGATCAGTACTTC. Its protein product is CATSSGTGDQYF.

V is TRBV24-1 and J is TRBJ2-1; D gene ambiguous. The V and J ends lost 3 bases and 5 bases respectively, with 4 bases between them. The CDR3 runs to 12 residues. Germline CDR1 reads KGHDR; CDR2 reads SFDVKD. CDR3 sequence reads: CATSDNNNEQFF. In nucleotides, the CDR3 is TGTGCCACCAGTGATAACAACAATGAGCAGTTCTTC.

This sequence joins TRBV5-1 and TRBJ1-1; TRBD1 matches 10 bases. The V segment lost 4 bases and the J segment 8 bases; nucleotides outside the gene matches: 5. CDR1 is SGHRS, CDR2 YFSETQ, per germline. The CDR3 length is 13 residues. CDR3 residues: CASSRGQGQEAFF. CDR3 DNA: TGCGCCAGCAGCAGGGGACAGGGGCAAGAAGCTTTCTTT.

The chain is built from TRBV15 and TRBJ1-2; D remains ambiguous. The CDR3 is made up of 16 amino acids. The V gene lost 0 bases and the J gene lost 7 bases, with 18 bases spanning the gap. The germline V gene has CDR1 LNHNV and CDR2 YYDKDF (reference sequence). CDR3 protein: CATSRDRGAVTSGYTF. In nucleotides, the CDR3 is TGTGCCACCAGCAGAGATCGCGGAGCTGTAACTTCTGGCTACACCTTC.

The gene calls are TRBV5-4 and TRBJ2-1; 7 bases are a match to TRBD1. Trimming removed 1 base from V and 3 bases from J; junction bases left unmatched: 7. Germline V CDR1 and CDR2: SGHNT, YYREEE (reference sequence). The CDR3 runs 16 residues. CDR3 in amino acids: CASSLSAAGGYNEQFF. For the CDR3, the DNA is TGTGCCAGCAGCTTGTCAGCGGCAGGGGGCTACAATGAGCAGTTCTTC.

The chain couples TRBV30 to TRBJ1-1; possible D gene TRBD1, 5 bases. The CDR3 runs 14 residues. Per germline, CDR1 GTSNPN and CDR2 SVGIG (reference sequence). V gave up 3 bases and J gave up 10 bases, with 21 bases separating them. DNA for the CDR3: TGTGCCTGGAGCGAGAGTGGGGCAAACCATAGAGCTTTCTTT. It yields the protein CAWSESGANHRAFF.

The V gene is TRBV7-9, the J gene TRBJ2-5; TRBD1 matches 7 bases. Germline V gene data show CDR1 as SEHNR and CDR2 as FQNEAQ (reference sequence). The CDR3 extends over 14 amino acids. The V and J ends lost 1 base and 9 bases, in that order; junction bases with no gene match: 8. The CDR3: CASSLGQGVGSQYF. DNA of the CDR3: TGTGCCAGCAGCTTAGGACAGGGTGTTGGGTCCCAGTACTTC.

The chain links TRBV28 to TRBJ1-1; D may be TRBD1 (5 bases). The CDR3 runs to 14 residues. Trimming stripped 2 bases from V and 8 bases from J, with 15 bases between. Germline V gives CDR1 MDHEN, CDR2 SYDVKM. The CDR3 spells CASSLPGLLPEAFF. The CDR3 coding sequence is TGTGCCAGCAGTTTACCAGGGCTCCTACCAGAAGCTTTCTTT.

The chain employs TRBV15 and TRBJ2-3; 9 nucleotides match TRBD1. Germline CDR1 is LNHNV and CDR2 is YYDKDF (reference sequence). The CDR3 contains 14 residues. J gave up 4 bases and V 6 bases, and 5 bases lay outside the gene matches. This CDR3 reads CATRDRGGPDTQYF. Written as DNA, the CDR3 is TGTGCCACCAGGGACAGGGGAGGTCCAGATACGCAGTATTTT.

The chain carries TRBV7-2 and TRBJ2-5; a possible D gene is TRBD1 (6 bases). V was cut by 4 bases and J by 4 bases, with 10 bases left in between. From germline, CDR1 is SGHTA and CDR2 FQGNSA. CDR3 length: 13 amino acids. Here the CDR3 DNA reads TGTGCCAGCAGCTCAGGGGCGAGAGAGACCCAGTACTTC. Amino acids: CASSSGARETQYF.

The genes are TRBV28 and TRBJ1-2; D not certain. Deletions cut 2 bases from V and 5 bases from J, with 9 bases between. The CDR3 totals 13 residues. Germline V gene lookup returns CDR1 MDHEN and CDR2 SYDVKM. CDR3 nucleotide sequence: TGTGCCAGCAGTTTAGGAGGACCGTATGGCTACACCTTC. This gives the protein CASSLGGPYGYTF.

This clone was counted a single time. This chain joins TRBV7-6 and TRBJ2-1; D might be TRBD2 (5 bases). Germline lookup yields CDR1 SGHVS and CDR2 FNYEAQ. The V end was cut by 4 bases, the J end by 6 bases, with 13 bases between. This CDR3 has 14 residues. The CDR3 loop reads CASSSPLAGNEQFF. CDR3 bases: TGTGCCAGCAGCTCTCCTCTAGCTGGCAATGAGCAGTTCTTC.

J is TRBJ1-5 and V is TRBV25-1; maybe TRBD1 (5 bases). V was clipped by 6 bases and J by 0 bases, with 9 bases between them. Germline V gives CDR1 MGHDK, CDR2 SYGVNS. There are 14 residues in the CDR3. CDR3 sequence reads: CASRGPLSNQPQHF. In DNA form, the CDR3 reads TGTGCCAGCAGGGGGCCACTTAGCAATCAGCCCCAGCATTTT.

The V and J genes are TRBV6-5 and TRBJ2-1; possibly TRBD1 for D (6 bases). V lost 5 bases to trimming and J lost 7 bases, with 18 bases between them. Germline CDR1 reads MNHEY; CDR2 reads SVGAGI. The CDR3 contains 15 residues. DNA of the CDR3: TGTGCCAGCAGTAGGGGGTCCGCCATCCCTAATGAGCAGTTCTTC. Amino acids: CASSRGSAIPNEQFF.

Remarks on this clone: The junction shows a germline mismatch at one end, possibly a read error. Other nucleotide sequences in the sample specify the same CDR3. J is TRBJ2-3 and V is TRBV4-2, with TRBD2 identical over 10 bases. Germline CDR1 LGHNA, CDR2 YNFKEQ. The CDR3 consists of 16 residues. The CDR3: CASSQEERGGTDTQYF. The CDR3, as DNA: TGTGCCAGCAGCCAAGAGGAGCGGGGGGGCACAGATACACAGTATTTT.

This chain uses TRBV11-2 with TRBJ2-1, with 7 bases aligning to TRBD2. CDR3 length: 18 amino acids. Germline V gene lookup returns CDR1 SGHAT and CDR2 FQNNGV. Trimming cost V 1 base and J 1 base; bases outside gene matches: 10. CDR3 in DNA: TGTGCCAGCAGCTTAGTCGGAGTCGCGGGAGTGTCCTACAATGAGCAGTTCTTC. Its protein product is CASSLVGVAGVSYNEQFF.

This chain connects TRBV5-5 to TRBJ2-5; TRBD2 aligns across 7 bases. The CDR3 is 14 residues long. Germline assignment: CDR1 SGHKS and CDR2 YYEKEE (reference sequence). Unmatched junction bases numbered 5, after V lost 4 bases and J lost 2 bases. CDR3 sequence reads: CASSRLGGQETQYF. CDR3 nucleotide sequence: TGTGCCAGCAGCCGCCTCGGGGGGCAAGAGACCCAGTACTTC. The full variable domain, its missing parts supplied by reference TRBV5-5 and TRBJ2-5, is DAGVTQSPTHLIKTRGQQVTLRCSPISGHKSVSWYQQVLGQGPQFIFQYYEKEERGRGNFPDRFSARQFPNYSSELNVNALLLGDSALYLCASSRLGGQETQYFGPGTRLLVL.